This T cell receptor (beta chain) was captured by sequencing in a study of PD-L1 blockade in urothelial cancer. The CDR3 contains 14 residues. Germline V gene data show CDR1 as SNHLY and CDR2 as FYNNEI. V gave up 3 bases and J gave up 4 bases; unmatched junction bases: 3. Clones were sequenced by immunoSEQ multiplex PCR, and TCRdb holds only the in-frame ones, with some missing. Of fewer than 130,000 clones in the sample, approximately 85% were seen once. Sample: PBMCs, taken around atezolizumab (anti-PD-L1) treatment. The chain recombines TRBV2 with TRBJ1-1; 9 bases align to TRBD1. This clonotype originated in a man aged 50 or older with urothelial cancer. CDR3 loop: CASSEGTGLTEAFF. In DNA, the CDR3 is TGTGCCAGCAGTGAGGGGACAGGGCTCACTGAAGCTTTCTTT.